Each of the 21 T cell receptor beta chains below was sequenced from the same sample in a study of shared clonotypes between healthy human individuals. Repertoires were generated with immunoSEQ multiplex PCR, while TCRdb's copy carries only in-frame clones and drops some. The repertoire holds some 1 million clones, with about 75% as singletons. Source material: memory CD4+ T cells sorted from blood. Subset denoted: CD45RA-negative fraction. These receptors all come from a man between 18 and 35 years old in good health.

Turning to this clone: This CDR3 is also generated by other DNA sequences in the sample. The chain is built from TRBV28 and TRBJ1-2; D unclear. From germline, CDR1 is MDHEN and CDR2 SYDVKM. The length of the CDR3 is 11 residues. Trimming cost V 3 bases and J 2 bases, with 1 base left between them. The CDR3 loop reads CASSLNYGYTF. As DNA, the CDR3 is TGTGCCAGCAGTTTGAACTATGGCTACACCTTC.

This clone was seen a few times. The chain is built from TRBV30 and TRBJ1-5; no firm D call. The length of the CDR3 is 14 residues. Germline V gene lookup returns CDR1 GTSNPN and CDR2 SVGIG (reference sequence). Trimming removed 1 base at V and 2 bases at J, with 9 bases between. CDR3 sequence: CAWSGAQRNQPQHF. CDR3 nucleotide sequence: TGTGCCTGGAGTGGCGCTCAACGCAATCAGCCCCAGCATTTT.

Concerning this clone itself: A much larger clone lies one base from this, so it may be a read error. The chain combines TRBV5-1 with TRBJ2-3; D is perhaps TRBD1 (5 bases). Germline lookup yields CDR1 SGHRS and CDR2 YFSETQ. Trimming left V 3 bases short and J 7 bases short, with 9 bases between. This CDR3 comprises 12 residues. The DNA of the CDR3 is TGCGCCAGCAGCTCGGACATGTATACGCAGTATTTT. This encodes CASSSDMYTQYF.

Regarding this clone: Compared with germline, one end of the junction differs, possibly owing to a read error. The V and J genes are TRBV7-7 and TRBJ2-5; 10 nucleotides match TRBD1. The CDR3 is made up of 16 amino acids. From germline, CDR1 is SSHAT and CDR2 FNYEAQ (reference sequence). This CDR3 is CASSLVGTGEYETQYF. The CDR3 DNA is TGTGCTAGCAGCTTAGTCGGGACAGGGGAATATGAGACCCAGTACTTC.

CDR3 sequence reads: CASSSPQTGANVLTF. In DNA form, the CDR3 reads TGTGCCAGCAGTTCCCCCCAAACTGGGGCCAACGTCCTGACTTTC. The chain combines TRBV27 with TRBJ2-6; D gene unclear. CDR1 MNHEY and CDR2 SMNVEV come from the germline V gene (reference sequence). The CDR3 loop spans 15 amino acids. Trimming took 4 bases from V and 2 from J, leaving 9 bases between them. The whole variable domain, remainder taken from reference TRBV27 and TRBJ2-6, is EAQVTQNPRYLITVTGKKLTVTCSQNMNHEYMSWYRQDPGLGLRQIYYSMNVEVTDKGDVPEGYKVSRKEKRNFPLILESPSPNQTSLYFCASSSPQTGANVLTFGAGSRLTVL.

The DNA for the CDR3 is TGTGCCAGCAGCCAAGGGGTCAGGGGGTATCGAGAGACCCAGTACTTC. It specifies CASSQGVRGYRETQYF. The V call is TRBV14, the J call TRBJ2-5; TRBD1 matches at 7 bases. V was pared by 1 base and J by 4 bases, with 9 bases of the junction left unmatched. In germline, CDR1 is SGHDN, CDR2 FVKESK. CDR3 length equals 16 residues.

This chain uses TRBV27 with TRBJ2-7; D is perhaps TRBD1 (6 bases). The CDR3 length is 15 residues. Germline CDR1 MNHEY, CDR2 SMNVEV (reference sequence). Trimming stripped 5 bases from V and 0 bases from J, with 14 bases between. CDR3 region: CASSTTGTISYEQYF. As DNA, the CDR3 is TGTGCCAGCAGTACTACCGGGACAATCTCCTACGAGCAGTACTTC.

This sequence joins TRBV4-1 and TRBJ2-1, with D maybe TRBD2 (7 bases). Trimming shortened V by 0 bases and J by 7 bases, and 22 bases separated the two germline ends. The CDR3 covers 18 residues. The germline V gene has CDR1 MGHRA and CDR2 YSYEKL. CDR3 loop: CASSQEGGGVGIGNEQFF. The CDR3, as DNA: TGCGCCAGCAGCCAAGAGGGAGGGGGAGTGGGCATTGGGAATGAGCAGTTCTTC.

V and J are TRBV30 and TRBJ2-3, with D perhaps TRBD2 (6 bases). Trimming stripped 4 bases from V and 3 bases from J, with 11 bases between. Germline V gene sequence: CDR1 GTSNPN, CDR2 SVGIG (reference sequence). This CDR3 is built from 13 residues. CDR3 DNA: TGTGCCTGGACCTCGGGAGTTACAGATACGCAGTATTTT. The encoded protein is CAWTSGVTDTQYF.

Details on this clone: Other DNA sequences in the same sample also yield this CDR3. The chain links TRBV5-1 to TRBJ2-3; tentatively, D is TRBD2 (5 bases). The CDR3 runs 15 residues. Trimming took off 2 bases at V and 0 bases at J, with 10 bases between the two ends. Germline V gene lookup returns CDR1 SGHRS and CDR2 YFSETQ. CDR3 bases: TGCGCCAGCAGCTTCCGGGGAATTAGCACAGATACGCAGTATTTT. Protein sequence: CASSFRGISTDTQYF.

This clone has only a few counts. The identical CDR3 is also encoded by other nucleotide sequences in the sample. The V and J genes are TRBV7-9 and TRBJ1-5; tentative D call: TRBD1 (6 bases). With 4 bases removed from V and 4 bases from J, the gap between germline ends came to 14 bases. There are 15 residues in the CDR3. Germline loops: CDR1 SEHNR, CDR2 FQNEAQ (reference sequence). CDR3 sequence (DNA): TGTGCCAGCAGCTCATCTGGGACAAAAAATCAGCCCCAGCATTTT. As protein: CASSSSGTKNQPQHF.

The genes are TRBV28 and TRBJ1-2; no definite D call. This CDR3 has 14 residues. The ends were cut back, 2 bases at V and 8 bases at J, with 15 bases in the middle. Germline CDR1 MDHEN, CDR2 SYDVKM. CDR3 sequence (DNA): TGTGCCAGCAGTTTAACTGGGGAGCCAAAGGGCTACACCTTC. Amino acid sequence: CASSLTGEPKGYTF.

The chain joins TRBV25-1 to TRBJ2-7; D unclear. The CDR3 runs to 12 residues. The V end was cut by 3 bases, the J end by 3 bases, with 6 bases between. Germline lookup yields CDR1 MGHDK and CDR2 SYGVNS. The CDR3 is CASSDLGYEQYF. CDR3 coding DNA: TGTGCCAGCAGTGATTTGGGCTACGAGCAGTACTTC.

The CDR3 DNA sequence: TGTGCCAGCAAGCGGACAGGGGCCACTAATGAAAAACTGTTTTTT. Translated: CASKRTGATNEKLFF. The rearrangement uses TRBV6-5 and TRBJ1-4; TRBD1 matches at 9 bases. The CDR3 consists of 15 residues. The V and J ends lost 7 bases and 2 bases, in that order; junction bases with no gene match: 5. CDR1 MNHEY and CDR2 SVGAGI come from the germline V gene.

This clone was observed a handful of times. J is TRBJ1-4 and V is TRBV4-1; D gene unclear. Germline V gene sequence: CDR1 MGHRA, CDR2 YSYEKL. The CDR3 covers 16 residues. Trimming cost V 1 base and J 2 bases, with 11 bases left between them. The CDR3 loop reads CASSQGEWATNEKLFF. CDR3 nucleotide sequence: TGCGCCAGCAGCCAAGGGGAGTGGGCGACTAATGAAAAACTGTTTTTT.

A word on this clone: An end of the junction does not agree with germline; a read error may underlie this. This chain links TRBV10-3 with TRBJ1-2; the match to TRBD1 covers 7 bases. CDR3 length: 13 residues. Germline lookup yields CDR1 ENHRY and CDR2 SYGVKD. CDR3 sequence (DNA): TGTGCCATCAGGGAGTGGCAGGGGGATGGCTACACCTTC. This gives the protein CAIREWQGDGYTF.

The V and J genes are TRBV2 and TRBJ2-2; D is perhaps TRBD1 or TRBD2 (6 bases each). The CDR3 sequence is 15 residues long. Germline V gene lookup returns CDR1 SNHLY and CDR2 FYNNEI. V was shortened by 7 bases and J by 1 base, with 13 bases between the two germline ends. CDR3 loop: CASKTGGMNTGELFF. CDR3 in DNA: TGTGCCAGCAAGACAGGCGGGATGAACACCGGGGAGCTGTTTTTT.

The CDR3 bases are TGCGCCAGCAGCCTAGACCCCGGGACTAGCCACAATGAGCAGTTCTTC. This sequence encodes CASSLDPGTSHNEQFF. V and J are TRBV5-1 and TRBJ2-1, with 9 bases fitting TRBD2. Germline assignment: CDR1 SGHRS and CDR2 YFSETQ. The CDR3 covers 16 residues. J was trimmed by 5 bases and V by 4 bases; bases with no gene match: 10.

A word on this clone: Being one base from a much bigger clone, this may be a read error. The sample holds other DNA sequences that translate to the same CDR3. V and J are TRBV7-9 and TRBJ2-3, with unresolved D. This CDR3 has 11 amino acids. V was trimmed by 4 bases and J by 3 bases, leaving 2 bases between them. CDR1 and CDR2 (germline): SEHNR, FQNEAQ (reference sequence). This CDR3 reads CASSSTDTQYF. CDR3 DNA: TGTGCCAGCAGCTCGACAGATACGCAGTATTTT.

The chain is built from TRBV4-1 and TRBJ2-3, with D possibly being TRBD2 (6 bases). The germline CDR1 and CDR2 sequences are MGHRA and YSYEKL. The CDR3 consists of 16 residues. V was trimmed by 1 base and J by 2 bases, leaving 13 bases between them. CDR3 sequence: CASSQGAAGLTDTQYF. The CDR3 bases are TGCGCCAGCAGCCAAGGCGCGGCGGGGCTCACAGATACGCAGTATTTT.

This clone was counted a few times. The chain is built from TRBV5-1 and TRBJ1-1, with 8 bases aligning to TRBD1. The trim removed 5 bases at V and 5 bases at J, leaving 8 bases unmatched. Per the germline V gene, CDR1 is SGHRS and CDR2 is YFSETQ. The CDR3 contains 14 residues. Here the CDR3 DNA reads TGCGCCAGCAGTCAGGGGGCAGGGGGAACTGAAGCTTTCTTT. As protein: CASSQGAGGTEAFF.